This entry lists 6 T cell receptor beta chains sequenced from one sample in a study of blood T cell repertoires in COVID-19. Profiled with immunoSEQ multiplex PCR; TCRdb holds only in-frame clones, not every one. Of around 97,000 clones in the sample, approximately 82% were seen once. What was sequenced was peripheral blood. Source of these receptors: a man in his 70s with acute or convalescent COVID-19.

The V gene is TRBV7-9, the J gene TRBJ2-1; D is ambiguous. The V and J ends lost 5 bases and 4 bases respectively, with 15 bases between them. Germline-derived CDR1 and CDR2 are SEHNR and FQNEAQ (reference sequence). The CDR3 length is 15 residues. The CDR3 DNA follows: TGTGCCAGCAGCCGGGTCCGAGGTGGATACAATGAGCAGTTCTTC. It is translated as CASSRVRGGYNEQFF.

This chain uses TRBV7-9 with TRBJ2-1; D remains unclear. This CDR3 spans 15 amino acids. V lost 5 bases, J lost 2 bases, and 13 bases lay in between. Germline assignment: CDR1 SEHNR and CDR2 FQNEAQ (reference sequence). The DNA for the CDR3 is TGTGCCAGCAGCGCCCCAGGCCTTACCTACAATGAGCAGTTCTTC. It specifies CASSAPGLTYNEQFF.

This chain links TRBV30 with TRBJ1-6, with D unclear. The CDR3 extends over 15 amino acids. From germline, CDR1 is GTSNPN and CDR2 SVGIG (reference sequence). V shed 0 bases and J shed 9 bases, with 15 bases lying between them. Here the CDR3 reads CAWSVDGRTFSPLHF. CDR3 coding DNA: TGTGCCTGGAGTGTGGATGGGAGAACATTTTCACCCCTCCACTTT.

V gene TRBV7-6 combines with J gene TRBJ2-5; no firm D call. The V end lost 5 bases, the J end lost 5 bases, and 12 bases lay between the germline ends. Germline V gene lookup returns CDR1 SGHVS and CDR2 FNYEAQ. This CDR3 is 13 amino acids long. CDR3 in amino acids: CASSRVDWETQYF. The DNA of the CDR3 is TGTGCCAGCAGCCGGGTAGACTGGGAGACCCAGTACTTC.

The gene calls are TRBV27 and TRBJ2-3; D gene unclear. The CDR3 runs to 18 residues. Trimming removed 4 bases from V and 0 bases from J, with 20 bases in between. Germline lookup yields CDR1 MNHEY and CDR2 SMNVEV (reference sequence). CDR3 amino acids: CASSSLTRIQFSTDTQYF. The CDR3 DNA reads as TGTGCCAGCAGTTCACTGACCAGGATACAATTTAGCACAGATACGCAGTATTTT.

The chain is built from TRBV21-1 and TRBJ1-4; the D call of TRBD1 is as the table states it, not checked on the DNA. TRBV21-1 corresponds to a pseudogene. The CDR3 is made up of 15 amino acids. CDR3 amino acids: CASSAKDRGSEKLFF. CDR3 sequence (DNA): TGTGCCAGCAGCGCCAAGGACAGGGGCTCCGAAAAACTGTTTTTT.